A selection of T cell receptor beta chains follows, all from one sample in a study of blood T cells in healthy people across ages. TCRdb reprocessed the 5' RACE reads with MiXCR, giving one entry per CDR3 protein. The sample has about 780,000 distinct CDR3 sequences, roughly 25% seen once. The same data also went into a second study, on T cells of mothers and their children.

The sequencing input was blood. Receptors were obtained from a boy younger than 18 in good health. CDR3s include the opening cysteine and the closing phenylalanine or tryptophan. The D gene is left open where the match is weak. Rows may omit the clone size; those that give it use once, few, many or a size class.

abundance	d_gene	j_gene	v_gene	CDR3aa	CDR3nt
few	TRBD2	TRBJ2-5	TRBV6-6	CASSLMAGEETQYF	TGTGCCAGCAGTTTAATGGCGGGGGAAGAGACCCAGTACTTC
few	-	TRBJ1-1	TRBV12-5	CASGLVLGKNTEAFF	TGTGCTAGTGGTTTGGTACTGGGCAAGAACACTGAAGCTTTCTTT
-	TRBD2	TRBJ2-5	TRBV27	CASSLSTPGGETQYF	TGTGCCAGCAGTTTATCGACCCCGGGAGGCGAGACCCAGTATTTC
-	TRBD2	TRBJ2-7	TRBV7-6	CASSLEQGGYEQYF	TGTGCCAGCAGCTTAGAGCAGGGAGGGTACGAGCAGTACTTC
few	TRBD1	TRBJ2-7	TRBV20-1	CSAPDREYREQYF	TGCAGTGCTCCAGACAGGGAGTATAGAGAGCAGTACTTC
-	TRBD1	TRBJ2-5	TRBV9	CASNTDRAGETQYF	TGTGCCAGCAACACTGACAGGGCCGGGGAGACCCAGTACTTC
few	TRBD2	TRBJ2-3	TRBV7-3	CASSLWPSGGSTNTQYF	TGTGCCAGCAGCTTATGGCCTAGCGGGGGAAGCACAAATACGCAGTATTTT
few	-	TRBJ2-5	TRBV12-3/TRBV12-4	CASSFTDSQETQYF	TGTGCCAGCAGTTTCACGGACTCACAAGAGACCCAGTACTTC
many	-	TRBJ2-7	TRBV25-1	CASSERYEQYF	TGTGCCAGCAGTGAACGCTACGAGCAGTACTTC
few	-	TRBJ2-7	TRBV5-1	CASSVAGTVYEQYF	TGCGCCAGCAGCGTAGCAGGGACCGTCTACGAGCAGTACTTC
few	TRBD1	TRBJ2-7	TRBV30	CAWHRGLSHEQYF	TGTGCCTGGCACAGGGGTTTGTCCCACGAGCAGTACTTC
few	-	TRBJ2-2	TRBV30	CACLRAGGPGELFF	TGTGCCTGCCTCAGGGCAGGTGGGCCCGGGGAGCTGTTTTTT
-	TRBD1	TRBJ1-5	TRBV6-1	CASSEATGLVQPQHF	TGTGCCAGCAGTGAAGCGACAGGGTTGGTACAGCCCCAGCATTTT
-	TRBD2	TRBJ2-5	TRBV27	CASSPSLNGGRETQYF	TGTGCCAGCAGTCCCTCTTTAAACGGGGGGAGAGAGACCCAGTACTTC
many	-	TRBJ2-2	TRBV12-3/TRBV12-4	CASSLVSTTGELFF	TGTGCCAGCAGTTTAGTCAGCACCACCGGGGAGCTGTTTTTT
-	-	TRBJ2-3	TRBV9	CASSVGDGATQYF	TGTGCCAGCAGCGTCGGGGACGGAGCTACGCAGTATTTT
few	-	TRBJ2-1	TRBV5-5	CASSLRQDIYNEQFF	TGTGCCAGCAGCTTGAGACAGGATATCTACAATGAGCAGTTCTTC
-	-	TRBJ2-7	TRBV10-3	CAISDGQNEQYF	TGTGCCATCAGTGACGGACAGAACGAGCAGTACTTC
-	-	TRBJ1-4	TRBV6-5	CASTNGQEKLFF	TGTGCCAGCACCAACGGGCAGGAAAAACTGTTTTTT
-	-	TRBJ1-2	TRBV12-3/TRBV12-4	CASTERGAVYGYTF	TGTGCCAGCACCGAACGGGGGGCTGTCTATGGCTACACCTTC
few	TRBD2	TRBJ2-1	TRBV7-3	CASSLRGSGGFYNEQFF	TGTGCCAGCAGCTTAAGGGGTAGCGGGGGTTTTTACAATGAGCAGTTCTTC
few	-	TRBJ1-1	TRBV6-5	CASSRTRENEAFF	TGTGCCAGCAGCCGTACCAGGGAGAATGAAGCTTTCTTT
-	TRBD1	TRBJ2-7	TRBV5-1	CASSGGQGGDEQYF	TGCGCCAGCAGCGGAGGACAGGGTGGCGACGAGCAGTACTTC
few	TRBD1	TRBJ1-5	TRBV20-1	CSATDRVIPNQPQHF	TGCAGTGCCACCGACAGGGTAATTCCTAATCAGCCCCAGCATTTT
-	-	TRBJ2-5	TRBV12-3/TRBV12-4	CASAYGGAGETQYF	TGTGCCAGCGCTTATGGGGGCGCCGGGGAGACCCAGTACTTC